The clone carrying this TCR beta chain was counted a few times. V lost 4 bases, J lost 2 bases, and 22 bases lay in between. This CDR3 comprises 17 residues. Germline values: CDR1 SGHRS, CDR2 YFSETQ. The data are from a study of CD8+ T cells in alopecia areata. For the study at large: Patients remained on tofacitinib for 6 to 18 months and then went 6 months without it.

The authors extracted RNA and reverse transcribed it into cDNA as the sequencing template. The protocol was immunoSEQ multiplex PCR, while the TCRdb copy is restricted to in-frame clones and leaves out a portion. This table has approximately 150,000 clones, 51% appearing once. The receptor's source is a human donor with alopecia areata. V is TRBV5-1 and J is TRBJ2-7; D is undetermined. The sample here was CD4+ T cells sorted from blood, taken at week 0. In nucleotides, the CDR3 is TGCGCCAGCAGCCCGAATATTGTTTCGACAAAGACCTACGAGCAGTACTTC. This sequence encodes CASSPNIVSTKTYEQYF. The full variable domain, in which reference TRBV5-1 and TRBJ2-7 provide the parts outside the CDR3, is KAGVTQTPRYLIKTRGQQVTLSCSPISGHRSVSWYQQTPGQGLQFLFEYFSETQRNKGNFPGRFSGRQFSNSRSEMNVSTLELGDSALYLCASSPNIVSTKTYEQYFGPGTRLTVT.